This TCR beta chain comes out of a study of blood T cell repertoires in COVID-19. Study summary: Italy, Spain and the United States were the sources of the convalescent and acute COVID-19 samples. Sample material is recorded as cDNA or gDNA derived from T cells, B-cell-depleted T cells, or PBMCs.

Authors' processing steps: Amplified reference gene primers provided the basis for estimating nucleated cell counts. Here immunoSEQ multiplex PCR was the method, and the copy in TCRdb shows in-frame clones only, minus some. D and trimming were read from the DNA, whereas the V and J calls and clone size are those reported in that table. The data show under 200,000 clones, about 85% seen once. Germline loops: CDR1 MNHEY, CDR2 SVGAGI. The V end lost 7 bases, the J end lost 1 base, and 11 bases lay between the germline ends. The CDR3 covers 13 residues. Patients in Seattle were enrolled during active infection, then followed longitudinally.

This clonotype was sampled from a middle-aged woman with COVID-19, enrolled during active disease. This chain connects TRBV6-5 to TRBJ2-7; the D is unclear. The sample comprised peripheral blood. CDR3: CASIGHLSYEQYF. The CDR3 DNA follows: TGTGCCAGCATTGGGCACCTTTCCTACGAGCAGTACTTC.